The 31 T cell receptor beta chains below come from one sample, sequenced in a study of breast tumors, draining lymph nodes, adjacent tissues. Axillary draining lymph nodes of breast cancer patients supplied the node samples. TCRdb re-called the multiplex PCR reads through MiXCR, storing one row per CDR3 protein. Seen here are 140,000 or so distinct CDR3 sequences, less than 35% observed once, and the top ten hold around 2.5%. Sequenced sample: axillary lymph node tissue. Every receptor here comes from a female donor with breast cancer. Some clones in this sample may be carry-over from other donors' samples.

The J gene is TRBJ1-6, the V gene TRBV6-6, with TRBD1 identical over 10 bases. The CDR3 sequence is 19 residues long. The V and J ends lost 8 bases and 0 bases, in that order; junction bases with no gene match: 13. Germline V lookup: CDR1 MNHNY, CDR2 SVGAGI (reference sequence). The DNA for the CDR3 is TGTGCCAGCGGTCAACATAGACAGGGGGCACTCTCCTATAATTCACCCCTCCACTTT. It codes for CASGQHRQGALSYNSPLHF.

This clonotype was picked up many times. This chain uses TRBV6-1 with TRBJ2-3; unclear D gene. Looked up from germline, CDR1 is MNHNS and CDR2 is SASEGT. The ends were cut back, 2 bases at V and 6 bases at J, with 9 bases in the middle. CDR3 length equals 13 residues. The CDR3 sequence: CASSERPADTQYF. CDR3 coding DNA: TGTGCCAGCAGTGAACGGCCAGCCGATACGCAGTATTTT.

With respect to this clonotype: A much bigger clone sits one base away, suggesting this may be a read error. This sequence joins TRBV6-6 and TRBJ1-4, with 8 positions matching TRBD1. J gave up 5 bases and V 5 bases, and 7 bases lay outside the gene matches. The CDR3 totals 15 residues. The V gene's germline CDR1 is MNHNY and CDR2 SVGAGI (reference sequence). DNA of the CDR3: TGTGCCAGCAGTCACAGGGGACAGGTGAATGAAAAACTGTTTTTT. Its protein is CASSHRGQVNEKLFF.

This clonotype has more than one count but fewer than ten. The rearrangement uses TRBV25-1 and TRBJ1-1; TRBD1 aligns across 8 bases. The germline V gene has CDR1 MGHDK and CDR2 SYGVNS. The CDR3 loop spans 15 amino acids. The V segment lost 3 bases and the J segment 0 bases; nucleotides outside the gene matches: 3. The CDR3 loop is CASSDGQGMNTEAFF. The CDR3 region has the DNA TGTGCCAGCAGTGATGGACAGGGTATGAACACTGAAGCTTTCTTT.

This clonotype was seen a few times. This may arise from a read error, as a much more abundant clone is one base away. The V and J genes are TRBV11-2 and TRBJ2-2; the match to TRBD1 covers 7 bases. The V and J ends lost 5 bases and 4 bases, in that order; junction bases with no gene match: 7. The germline CDR1 and CDR2 sequences are SGHAT and FQNNGV. The CDR3 has 15 amino acids. Here the CDR3 reads CASSRRQGTTGELFF. CDR3 nucleotides: TGTGCCAGCAGCCGTAGACAGGGCACCACCGGGGAGCTGTTTTTT.

The CDR3 nucleotides read TGCGCCAGCAGCCAAGGAGGCTACAGCACAGATACGCAGTATTTT. Amino acids: CASSQGGYSTDTQYF. The V call is TRBV4-1, the J call TRBJ2-3; D gene ambiguous. This CDR3 is built from 15 residues. The germline V gene has CDR1 MGHRA and CDR2 YSYEKL. Trimming took 1 base from V and 0 from J, leaving 8 bases between them.

This chain uses TRBV7-2 with TRBJ2-5; TRBD2 matches 7 bases. V dropped 4 bases and J dropped 2; count of bases not matched to a gene: 10. Germline lookup yields CDR1 SGHTA and CDR2 FQGNSA. This CDR3 is built from 16 residues. CDR3 coding DNA: TGTGCCAGCAGCTCCAGGATAGCGGGTGGGCAAGAGACCCAGTACTTC. Its protein product is CASSSRIAGGQETQYF.

The table lists this clonotype with many counts. The chain has TRBV30 and TRBJ2-3; 10 bases line up with TRBD1. V lost 5 bases, J lost 1 base, and 3 bases stayed unmatched. Germline lookup yields CDR1 GTSNPN and CDR2 SVGIG (reference sequence). The CDR3 spans 14 residues. Here the CDR3 reads CAWLGTGGTDTQYF. CDR3 coding DNA: TGTGCCTGGCTCGGGACAGGGGGCACAGATACGCAGTATTTT.

The V gene is TRBV19, the J gene TRBJ2-5, with a possible D match to TRBD1 (6 bases). V lost 3 bases to trimming and J lost 5 bases, with 10 bases between them. There are 13 residues in the CDR3. Looked up from germline, CDR1 is LNHDA and CDR2 is SQIVND (reference sequence). The CDR3 coding sequence is TGTGCCAGTAGTATCGGACAGATGGAGACCCAGTACTTC. Translating it yields CASSIGQMETQYF.

This clonotype was seen ten or more times. The V call is TRBV11-1, the J call TRBJ1-3, with a possible D match to TRBD1 (5 bases). Deletions cut 1 base from V and 0 bases from J, with 16 bases between. Per the germline V gene, CDR1 is SGHAT and CDR2 is FQDESV (reference sequence). This CDR3 is built from 18 residues. This CDR3 reads CASSLVVEGQFSGNTIYF. The CDR3 nucleotides read TGTGCCAGCAGCTTAGTGGTGGAGGGGCAGTTCTCTGGAAACACCATATATTTT.

At least ten counts were recorded for this clonotype. The chain recombines TRBV4-3 with TRBJ2-2, with D possibly TRBD1 on 6 matching bases. CDR1 LGHNA and CDR2 YSLEER come from the germline V gene. Trimming took 6 bases from V and 7 from J, leaving 15 bases between them. The CDR3 loop spans 14 amino acids. CDR3 in amino acids: CASSPGHLVGELFF. The CDR3 coding sequence is TGCGCCAGCAGTCCGGGACATTTGGTCGGGGAGCTGTTTTTT.

This clonotype was counted many times. The J gene is TRBJ1-6, the V gene TRBV19; no clear D gene. The V gene lost 7 bases and the J gene lost 7 bases, with 17 bases spanning the gap. This CDR3 contains 15 residues. Germline V lookup: CDR1 LNHDA, CDR2 SQIVND (reference sequence). The DNA for the CDR3 is TGTGCCAGTACTCCCCGTAAGGAGAAAAATTCACCCCTCCACTTT. The encoded protein is CASTPRKEKNSPLHF.

This clonotype was found many times. The chain recombines TRBV6-1 with TRBJ1-2; no definite D call. The V gene lost 10 bases and the J gene lost 4 bases, with 10 bases spanning the gap. Per the germline V gene, CDR1 is MNHNS and CDR2 is SASEGT. CDR3 length: 11 residues. The CDR3 sequence is CATKMGYGYTF. Here the CDR3 DNA reads TGTGCCACCAAAATGGGCTATGGCTACACCTTC.

This clonotype was counted a few times. V is TRBV20-1 and J is TRBJ1-1; D unresolved. Germline CDR1 DFQATT, CDR2 SNEGSKA (reference sequence). V was clipped by 3 bases and J by 2 bases, with 10 bases between them. The CDR3 is 13 amino acids. The CDR3 here is CSARAPGNTEAFF. The CDR3 DNA follows: TGCAGTGCTAGGGCCCCGGGAAACACTGAAGCTTTCTTT.

This clonotype was seen many times. The rearrangement links TRBV19 to TRBJ1-2, with D perhaps matching TRBD1 (5 bases). The CDR3 consists of 15 residues. Germline CDR1 is LNHDA and CDR2 is SQIVND (reference sequence). With 3 bases removed from V and 5 bases from J, the gap between germline ends came to 16 bases. CDR3 in DNA: TGTGCCAGTAGTATGGTTCAGGGCTTAGGGTATGGCTACACCTTC. It specifies CASSMVQGLGYGYTF.

This clonotype was detected a few times. This chain links TRBV20-1 with TRBJ2-2; 10 nucleotides match TRBD2. V lost 4 bases, J lost 0 bases, and 14 bases stayed unmatched. The CDR3 loop spans 19 amino acids. The germline gives CDR1 DFQATT, CDR2 SNEGSKA (reference sequence). The CDR3 DNA is TGCAGTGCTACCCCGTTAGGACTAGCGGCGGGGACGAACACCGGGGAGCTGTTTTTT. This encodes CSATPLGLAAGTNTGELFF.

This chain links TRBV24-1 with TRBJ2-3; D perhaps matches TRBD1 (5 bases). V lost 9 bases, J lost 2 bases, and 14 bases lay in between. This CDR3 is built from 14 residues. Germline CDR1 reads KGHDR; CDR2 reads SFDVKD. The CDR3: CATATRQNTDTQYF. The CDR3 nucleotides read TGTGCCACCGCGACGCGACAGAACACAGATACGCAGTATTTT.

This clonotype was counted at least ten times. The V gene is TRBV7-9, the J gene TRBJ1-2; the D is unclear. Germline CDR1 and CDR2: SEHNR and FQNEAQ (reference sequence). This CDR3 region has 15 residues. V gave up 1 base and J gave up 4 bases, with 13 bases separating them. CDR3 in amino acids: CASSLGVGPIYGYTF. CDR3 in DNA: TGTGCCAGCAGCTTAGGAGTGGGTCCGATCTATGGCTACACCTTC.

This clonotype was found many times. The chain carries TRBV12-3 or TRBV12-4 and TRBJ2-7; 7 positions match TRBD2. V shed 1 base, J shed 4 bases, and the junction held 10 bases outside the gene matches. The CDR3 is 16 residues long. Written as DNA, the CDR3 is TGTGCCAGCAGTTTAGGCGGAGGGAGGGTGGGGTACGAGCAGTACTTC. It translates to CASSLGGGRVGYEQYF.

The V call is TRBV29-1, the J call TRBJ1-5; tentatively, D is TRBD1 (5 bases). The V end was cut by 6 bases, the J end by 4 bases, with 13 bases between. The CDR3 has 13 residues. Per the germline V gene, CDR1 is SQVTM and CDR2 is ANQGSEA. DNA for the CDR3: TGCAGCGTCCTGGGGGGGGGAAATCAGCCCCAGCATTTT. Its translation: CSVLGGGNQPQHF. Full variable domain (missing parts from reference TRBV29-1 and TRBJ1-5): SAVISQKPSRDICQRGTSLTIQCQVDSQVTMMFWYRQQPGQSLTLIATANQGSEATYESGFVIDKFPISRPNLTFSTLTVSNMSPEDSSIYLCSVLGGGNQPQHFGDGTRLSIL.

The chain combines TRBV29-1 with TRBJ2-2; TRBD1 matches 7 bases. Germline V gene lookup returns CDR1 SQVTM and CDR2 ANQGSEA. The CDR3 is made up of 15 amino acids. V lost 8 bases to trimming and J lost 0 bases; unmatched junction nucleotides: 9. CDR3 nucleotides: TGCAGCCAAGAGGACAGGTACGCGAACACCGGGGAGCTGTTTTTT. This encodes CSQEDRYANTGELFF.

This clonotype was observed at least ten times. The chain links TRBV30 to TRBJ1-6; a possible D gene is TRBD1 (5 bases). Germline V CDR1 and CDR2: GTSNPN, SVGIG (reference sequence). This CDR3 is 18 amino acids long. Trimming took off 1 base at V and 6 bases at J, with 22 bases between the two ends. CDR3 protein: CAWSGDPGLQRGNSPLHF. The DNA for the CDR3 is TGTGCCTGGAGTGGAGATCCGGGACTCCAAAGGGGTAATTCACCCCTCCACTTT.

The table lists this clonotype with many counts. The V call is TRBV7-9, the J call TRBJ2-2, with D hard to call. Germline V gene data show CDR1 as SEHNR and CDR2 as FQNEAQ (reference sequence). V lost 2 bases, J lost 6 bases, and 7 bases lay in between. This CDR3 contains 13 residues. CDR3 sequence reads: CASSLWVAGELFF. The CDR3 nucleotides read TGTGCCAGCAGCTTATGGGTGGCCGGGGAGCTGTTTTTT.

This clonotype occurred many times. CDR3 residues: CASSPGQRNYGYTF. The CDR3 region has the DNA TGTGCCAGCAGTCCGGGACAGCGGAATTATGGCTACACCTTC. The rearrangement joins TRBV27 to TRBJ1-2, with TRBD1 matching over 7 bases. Germline loops: CDR1 MNHEY, CDR2 SMNVEV (reference sequence). The length of the CDR3 is 14 residues. Trimming at V came to 5 bases and at J to 5 bases, leaving 8 bases not matched to a gene.

The V and J genes are TRBV18 and TRBJ2-1; a weak D match, TRBD2 (5 bases). CDR1 is KGHSH and CDR2 is LQKENI in the germline V gene. This CDR3 has 14 amino acids. V was pared by 2 bases and J by 5 bases, with 10 bases between. CDR3 sequence reads: CASSPSGFDNEQFF. As DNA, the CDR3 is TGTGCCAGCTCACCATCGGGGTTTGACAATGAGCAGTTCTTC.

This clonotype was detected ten times or more. CDR3 DNA: TGCAGTGCTAGATCCCTAGCGGGTGACTCCTACAATGAGCAGTTCTTC. Translation: CSARSLAGDSYNEQFF. This chain uses TRBV20-1 with TRBJ2-1; TRBD2 matches at 8 bases. This CDR3 has 16 amino acids. V lost 2 bases, J lost 0 bases, and 6 bases stayed unmatched. Germline V gives CDR1 DFQATT, CDR2 SNEGSKA (reference sequence).

This clonotype occurred many times. The rearrangement links TRBV30 to TRBJ2-1; D is uncertain. Germline V gene sequence: CDR1 GTSNPN, CDR2 SVGIG (reference sequence). The V end lost 4 bases, the J end lost 4 bases, and 14 bases lay between the germline ends. This CDR3 has 14 residues. The CDR3 region is CAWTVGYTYNEQFF. The CDR3 coding sequence is TGTGCCTGGACGGTCGGATACACTTACAATGAGCAGTTCTTC.

The gene calls are TRBV2 and TRBJ2-1; no definite D call. CDR3 length: 12 residues. V lost 7 bases and J lost 5, with 9 bases in between. The germline CDR1 and CDR2 sequences are SNHLY and FYNNEI. The CDR3 DNA reads TGTGCCAGCATAGGGCCTAACAATGAGCAGTTCTTC. It translates to CASIGPNNEQFF.

This clonotype appeared many times. The chain joins TRBV6-5 to TRBJ2-5; 9 positions match TRBD2. Per the germline V gene, CDR1 is MNHEY and CDR2 is SVGAGI. With 5 bases clipped from V and 5 bases from J, the junction kept 15 bases outside the gene matches. The CDR3 totals 17 residues. CDR3 loop: CASSTPFSGGRQETQYF. DNA for the CDR3: TGTGCCAGCAGTACCCCTTTTAGCGGGGGAAGGCAGGAGACCCAGTACTTC.

This clonotype occurred many times. The chain recombines TRBV6-1 with TRBJ2-5, with D uncertain. Germline V lookup: CDR1 MNHNS, CDR2 SASEGT. The CDR3 spans 13 residues. Trimming shortened V by 6 bases and J by 4 bases, and 12 bases separated the two germline ends. The CDR3 DNA reads TGTGCCAGCAGGATCATTTCCCTAGAGACCCAGTACTTC. It encodes CASRIISLETQYF.

This clonotype was recorded at least ten times. At one end, the junction sequence differs from germline, possibly due to a read error. The J gene is TRBJ1-2, the V gene TRBV7-2; D is perhaps TRBD1 (5 bases). The CDR3 consists of 15 residues. CDR1 and CDR2 (germline): SGHTA, FQGNSA. In DNA form, the CDR3 reads TGTGCCAGCAGCCCAAGTGGGGGAATCTACTATGGCTACCCCTTC. It codes for CASSPSGGIYYGYPF.